The clone carrying this T cell receptor beta chain was seen a handful of times. Antigen: not known. This same CDR3 is encoded by further DNA sequences in the sample. The CDR3 consists of 13 residues. V lost 1 base to trimming and J lost 4 bases, with 7 bases between them. Germline V gene data show CDR1 as LGHNA and CDR2 as YNFKEQ. This entry comes from a study of beta chain features in type 1 diabetes. Points from the study as a whole: All four CD4+ subsets from Type 1 diabetes patients carried moderately but significantly shorter TCRB CDR3s. With patients and controls alike, PCR might favor shorter templates to an equal degree. The question of HLA type influencing TCRB rearrangement was one that remained unresolved here.

Every participating donor gave one draw, a heparinised blood sample averaging about 100 mL. Central memory, naive, regulatory and stem cell-like memory CD4+ cells were sorted by CD45RO/CCR7/CD25/CD127/CD95/CD27. Reverse transcribing all isolated RNA meant expressed TCRB transcripts were sequenced. Sequenced by immunoSEQ multiplex PCR; TCRdb stores in-frame clones only, minus some. The sample has about 160,000 clones, about 9.3% seen once. Sequences were obtained from central memory CD4+ T cells from blood. The chain joins TRBV4-2 to TRBJ1-2; D remains ambiguous. The origin of this receptor is a young man with type 1 diabetes. For the CDR3, the DNA is TGTGCCAGCAGCCAAGGAGACACCTATGGCTACACCTTC. The encoded protein is CASSQGDTYGYTF.